The source of this TCR beta chain is a study of shared clonotypes between healthy human individuals. Study-wide points: Limited genetic and exposure-history diversity came from having few donors. Unshared clonotypes carried lower generation probabilities than those common to all four donors. Investigators collected only blood, and repertoires in tissues likely differ.

Here immunoSEQ multiplex PCR was the method, and the copy in TCRdb shows in-frame clones only, minus some. The top ten hold almost 0.9% of the sample, which has about 1.1 million clones, about 72% seen once. With regard to this clone: Antigen: not known.

Material: memory CD4+ T cells from PBMCs. Subset indicated: CD45RA-negative fraction. The source of this sequence is a man aged 18-30 years in good health. Some clones in this sample may be carry-over from other donors' samples.

This CDR3 reads CASSQTKKTGAHEQYF. In DNA form, the CDR3 reads TGCGCCAGCAGCCAGACTAAGAAAACAGGGGCGCACGAGCAGTACTTC. The chain combines TRBV4-1 with TRBJ2-7; 7 nucleotides match TRBD1. The CDR3 length is 16 residues. Germline-derived CDR1 and CDR2 are MGHRA and YSYEKL. The J segment lost 5 bases and the V segment lost 3 bases, leaving 13 bases of the junction unmatched.